Listed here is a single TCR beta chain. Sequencing was performed with immunoSEQ multiplex PCR; in TCRdb, only in-frame clones are kept and a portion is missing. Of about 7,200 clones in the sample, about 78% were seen once. This CDR3 is built from 15 residues. The germline V gene has CDR1 MNHNY and CDR2 SVGAGI (reference sequence). V lost 4 bases and J 1 base, leaving 13 bases between the germline ends. This record belongs to a study of neoadjuvant anti-PD-1 for oral cavity cancer. J is TRBJ1-1 and V is TRBV6-6, with D maybe TRBD1 (6 bases). Sequencing was performed on PBMCs, taken before nivolumab (anti-PD-1) treatment. The receptor comes from a person aged 35-79 years with oral cavity squamous cell carcinoma. For the CDR3, the DNA is TGTGCCAGCAGTTCCAGACCGGGACAGAACACTGAAGCTTTCTTT. Its protein product is CASSSRPGQNTEAFF.